This TCR beta chain was recovered during a study of cytomegalovirus exposure and HLA in healthy donors. Broader study findings: The study labeled 150 to 200 TCR beta chains cytomegalovirus-associated. Most TCR sequences were uncommon, yet certain public TCRs appeared in many donors.

The V segment lost 4 bases and the J segment 12 bases; nucleotides outside the gene matches: 8. CDR3 length: 12 residues. Germline V CDR1 and CDR2: SGHNT, YYREEE (reference sequence). Some clones are missing from TCRdb's copy, which holds only in-frame ones; the method was immunoSEQ multiplex PCR. The sample consists of about 98,000 clones, about 95% of them appearing once. On this clone: Its antigen is not identified.

The donors were in the approximately 120-subject validation cohort; that cohort was separate from the roughly 730-subject first cohort. The sequenced sample consisted of PBMCs. This sequence joins TRBV5-4 and TRBJ2-3; 7 bases fit TRBD1. This TCR was sampled from a woman under 30 in good health and CMV-seronegative. DNA of the CDR3: TGTGCCAGCAGCCTGACAGGGCCGCTTCAGTATTTT. Protein sequence: CASSLTGPLQYF.